The T cell receptor beta chain under discussion was sequenced for a study of cytomegalovirus exposure and HLA in healthy donors. The study ran its PCR with 60 Vbeta and 13 Jbeta primers. Sequenced by immunoSEQ multiplex PCR; TCRdb stores in-frame clones only, minus some. The sample lists about 140,000 clones, approximately 77% seen once, with 2% to 2.5% in the top ten. Each donor was nominally healthy when sampled (though unrecorded immune exposures were likely). With 8 bases clipped from V and 2 bases from J, the junction kept 5 bases outside the gene matches. From germline, CDR1 is ENHRY and CDR2 SYGVKD. This CDR3 has 13 residues.

This rearrangement joins TRBV10-3 to TRBJ2-5, with 7 bases that match TRBD2. The specimen was PBMCs. This TCR was sampled from a man aged 30-40 years in good health and CMV-seronegative. The CDR3 protein is CAIGAGEQETQYF. The CDR3 DNA follows: TGTGCCATCGGGGCGGGAGAGCAAGAGACCCAGTACTTC.